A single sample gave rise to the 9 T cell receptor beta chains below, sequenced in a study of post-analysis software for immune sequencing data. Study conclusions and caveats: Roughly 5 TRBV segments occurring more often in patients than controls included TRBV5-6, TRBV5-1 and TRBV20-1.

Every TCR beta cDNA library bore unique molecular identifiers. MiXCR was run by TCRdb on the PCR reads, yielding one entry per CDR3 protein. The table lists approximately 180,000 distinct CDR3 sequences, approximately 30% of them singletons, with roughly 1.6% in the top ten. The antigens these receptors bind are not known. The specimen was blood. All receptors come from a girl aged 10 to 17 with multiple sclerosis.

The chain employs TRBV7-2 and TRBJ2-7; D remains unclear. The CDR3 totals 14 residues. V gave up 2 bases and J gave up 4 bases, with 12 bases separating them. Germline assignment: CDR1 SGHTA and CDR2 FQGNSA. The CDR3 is CASSLWPVGYEQYF. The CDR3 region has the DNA TGTGCCAGCAGCTTATGGCCGGTCGGGTACGAGCAGTACTTC. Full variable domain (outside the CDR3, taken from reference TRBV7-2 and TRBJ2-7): GAGVSQSPSNKVTEKGKDVELRCDPISGHTALYWYRQSLGQGLEFLIYFQGNSAPDKSGLPSDRFSAERTGGSVSTLTIQRTQQEDSAVYLCASSLWPVGYEQYFGPGTRLTVT.

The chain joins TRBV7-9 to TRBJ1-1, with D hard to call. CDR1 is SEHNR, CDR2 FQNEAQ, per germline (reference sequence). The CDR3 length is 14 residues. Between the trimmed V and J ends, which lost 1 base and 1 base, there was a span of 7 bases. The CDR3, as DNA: TGTGCCAGCAGCTTAGAACGGGGGAACACTGAAGCTTTCTTT. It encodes CASSLERGNTEAFF.

The CDR3 DNA follows: TGCAGCATTAATAGGGACAATGAGCAGTTCTTC. Translated, it gives CSINRDNEQFF. This chain connects TRBV29-1 to TRBJ2-1; no definite D call. Germline V gene lookup returns CDR1 SQVTM and CDR2 ANQGSEA. V was cut by 8 bases and J by 5 bases, with 10 bases left in between. This CDR3 is 11 amino acids long.

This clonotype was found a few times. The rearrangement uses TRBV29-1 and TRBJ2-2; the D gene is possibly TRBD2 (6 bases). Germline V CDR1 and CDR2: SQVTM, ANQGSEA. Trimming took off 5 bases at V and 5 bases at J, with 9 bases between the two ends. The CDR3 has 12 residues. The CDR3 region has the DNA TGCAGCGTTTTCGCGGGAACCGGGGAGCTGTTTTTT. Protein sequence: CSVFAGTGELFF.

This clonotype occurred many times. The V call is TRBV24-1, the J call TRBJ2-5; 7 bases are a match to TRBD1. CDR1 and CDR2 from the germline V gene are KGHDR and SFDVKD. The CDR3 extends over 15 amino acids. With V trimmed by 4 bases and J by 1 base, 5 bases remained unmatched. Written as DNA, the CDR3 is TGTGCCACCAGTGACCCGACAGGGACCCAAGAGACCCAGTACTTC. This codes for CATSDPTGTQETQYF.

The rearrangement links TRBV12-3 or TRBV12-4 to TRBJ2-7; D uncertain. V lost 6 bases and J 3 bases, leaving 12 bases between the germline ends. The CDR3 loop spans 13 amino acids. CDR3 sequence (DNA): TGTGCCAGCAGCCGTGGACGGGTCTACGAGCAGTACTTC. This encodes CASSRGRVYEQYF.

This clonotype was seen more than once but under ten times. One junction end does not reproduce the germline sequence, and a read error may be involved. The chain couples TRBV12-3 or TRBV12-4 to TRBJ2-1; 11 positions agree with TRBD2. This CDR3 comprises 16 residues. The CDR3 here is CTSSPSGLAAYNEQFF. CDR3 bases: TGTACCAGCAGCCCCTCGGGACTAGCGGCCTACAATGAGCAGTTCTTC.

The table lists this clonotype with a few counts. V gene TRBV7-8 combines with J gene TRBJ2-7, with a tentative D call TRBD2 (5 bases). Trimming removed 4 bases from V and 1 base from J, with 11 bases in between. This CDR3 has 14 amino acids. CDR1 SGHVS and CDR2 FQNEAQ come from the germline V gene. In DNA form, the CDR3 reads TGTGCCAGCAGCTCAGCGGAGACATCCTACGAGCAGTACTTC. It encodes CASSSAETSYEQYF.

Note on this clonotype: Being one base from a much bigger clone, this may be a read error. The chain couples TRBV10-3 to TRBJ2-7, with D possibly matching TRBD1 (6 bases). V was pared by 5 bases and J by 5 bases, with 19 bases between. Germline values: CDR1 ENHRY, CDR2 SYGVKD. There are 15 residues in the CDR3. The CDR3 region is CAISTSHQDSDEQYF. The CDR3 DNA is TGTGCCATCAGTACATCACACCAGGACAGCGACGAGCAGTACTTC.